Below, 32 T cell receptor beta chains from the same sample are listed, as sequenced in a study of blood T cell repertoires in COVID-19. Clones were read by immunoSEQ multiplex PCR, and TCRdb kept only the in-frame ones, dropping some. In the table there are fewer than 40,000 clones, approximately 90% of which are singletons. Sequencing input: peripheral blood. The receptors were sampled from a woman older than 75 with active or convalescent COVID-19.

The genes are TRBV7-9 and TRBJ2-3; 8 bases align to TRBD2. The V gene end was trimmed by 6 bases and the J gene end by 5 bases; junction bases not matched to a gene: 4. Germline V gene data show CDR1 as SEHNR and CDR2 as FQNEAQ (reference sequence). This CDR3 region has 13 residues. CDR3 amino acids: CASSGLAGDTQYF. CDR3 bases: TGTGCCAGCAGTGGACTAGCCGGAGATACGCAGTATTTT.

The chain links TRBV19 to TRBJ2-7; D is possibly TRBD1 (6 bases). V lost 2 bases to trimming and J lost 12 bases, with 11 bases between them. The CDR3 is made up of 11 amino acids. The germline CDR1 and CDR2 sequences are LNHDA and SQIVND (reference sequence). CDR3 amino acids: CASSIQGRSYF. CDR3 bases: TGTGCCAGTAGTATACAGGGGAGATCGTACTTC.

This chain joins TRBV2 and TRBJ2-1, with TRBD1 matching 9 bases. This CDR3 is 14 amino acids long. Per the germline V gene, CDR1 is SNHLY and CDR2 is FYNNEI. V gave up 3 bases and J gave up 8 bases; unmatched junction bases: 5. DNA of the CDR3: TGTGCCAGCAGTGAGGGACAGGGTTTTGATGAGCAGTTCTTC. The encoded protein is CASSEGQGFDEQFF.

The chain links TRBV12-3 or TRBV12-4 to TRBJ1-2; no clear D gene. The CDR3 runs 13 residues. V lost 3 bases and J 1 base, leaving 6 bases between the germline ends. The CDR3 DNA follows: TGTGCCAGCAGTTTCCACATTAACTATGGCTACACCTTC. As protein: CASSFHINYGYTF.

This chain connects TRBV5-1 to TRBJ2-1; TRBD1 matches at 8 bases. The germline CDR1 and CDR2 sequences are SGHRS and YFSETQ. CDR3 length: 16 amino acids. V trimming: 4 bases; J trimming: 0 bases; junction bases outside the gene matches: 6. CDR3 sequence: CASSLGQDTSYNEQFF. The DNA for the CDR3 is TGCGCCAGCAGCCTGGGACAGGACACCTCCTACAATGAGCAGTTCTTC.

This clone was recorded only once. The gene calls are TRBV6-2 or TRBV6-3 and TRBJ1-1; D gene ambiguous. From germline, CDR1 is MNHEY and CDR2 SVGEGT. The V end was cut by 6 bases, the J end by 4 bases, with 12 bases between. CDR3 length: 13 residues. CDR3 sequence (DNA): TGTGCCAGCAGCCACCAACGGGGCACTGAAGCTTTCTTT. Translated, it gives CASSHQRGTEAFF.

The count of this clone is one. This chain connects TRBV10-1 to TRBJ1-1; TRBD1 agrees at 8 bases. With 10 bases clipped from V and 1 base from J, the junction kept 8 bases outside the gene matches. This CDR3 has 14 residues. The germline V gene encodes CDR1 WNHNN and CDR2 SYGVQD (reference sequence). Here the CDR3 DNA reads TGCGCCACCAAGGAAGACAGGGGGAACACTGAAGCTTTCTTT. It encodes CATKEDRGNTEAFF.

This sequence joins TRBV11-2 and TRBJ2-1; 10 bases line up with TRBD1. V dropped 5 bases and J dropped 9; count of bases not matched to a gene: 10. The CDR3 consists of 15 residues. The germline gives CDR1 SGHAT, CDR2 FQNNGV. The CDR3 nucleotides read TGTGCCAGCAGCCTAGGGACAGGGGAGTGGGTTGAGCAGTTCTTC. This gives the protein CASSLGTGEWVEQFF.

The chain is built from TRBV7-7 and TRBJ2-1; 7 bases fit TRBD1. The trim removed 5 bases at V and 3 bases at J, leaving 7 bases unmatched. Germline V CDR1 and CDR2: SSHAT, FNYEAQ (reference sequence). The CDR3 is 15 residues long. CDR3 DNA: TGTGCCAGCAGCCTTCGGACAGGCGACTACAATGAGCAGTTCTTC. Amino acids: CASSLRTGDYNEQFF.

This chain uses TRBV2 with TRBJ2-2; perhaps TRBD1 as D (5 bases). With 3 bases removed from V and 5 bases from J, the gap between germline ends came to 7 bases. From germline, CDR1 is SNHLY and CDR2 FYNNEI. The CDR3 extends over 13 amino acids. The CDR3 nucleotides read TGTGCCAGCAGTGATGACAGAACCGGGGAGCTGTTTTTT. Translation: CASSDDRTGELFF.

The rearrangement joins TRBV11-2 to TRBJ1-4; D not resolved. CDR3 length: 13 residues. V dropped 0 bases and J dropped 5 bases, with 4 bases sitting between them. Germline V lookup: CDR1 SGHAT, CDR2 FQNNGV. The CDR3 DNA reads TGTGCCAGCAGCTTAGAGAGAAATGAAAAACTGTTTTTT. It yields the protein CASSLERNEKLFF.

This chain uses TRBV29-1 with TRBJ1-3; D call uncertain. Germline CDR1 reads SQVTM; CDR2 reads ANQGSEA. This CDR3 contains 11 residues. The ends were cut back, 2 bases at V and 4 bases at J, with 3 bases in the middle. CDR3: CSVEQGNTIYF. The CDR3 DNA reads TGCAGCGTTGAACAGGGAAACACCATATATTTT.

The chain uses TRBV6-5 and TRBJ2-7; tentatively, D is TRBD2 (6 bases). From germline, CDR1 is MNHEY and CDR2 SVGAGI. The germline V and J ends were trimmed by 5 bases and 5 bases, with 13 bases remaining between them. CDR3 length: 13 residues. CDR3 coding DNA: TGTGCCAGCAGTCACGCGGGGATCCACGAGCAGTACTTC. Encoded protein: CASSHAGIHEQYF.

The chain uses TRBV25-1 and TRBJ1-6; D ambiguous. CDR1 and CDR2 from the germline V gene are MGHDK and SYGVNS. CDR3 size: 13 residues. The V end lost 3 bases, the J end lost 10 bases, and 10 bases lay between the germline ends. The CDR3 DNA is TGTGCCAGCAGTGATTTCATGAGCTCACCCCTCCACTTT. This codes for CASSDFMSSPLHF. The full variable domain, completed using reference TRBV25-1 and TRBJ1-6, is EADIYQTPRYLVIGTGKKITLECSQTMGHDKMYWYQQDPGMELHLIHYSYGVNSTEKGDLSSESTVSRIRTEHFPLTLESARPSHTSQYLCASSDFMSSPLHFGNGTRLTVT.

This clone was found once. This chain joins TRBV19 and TRBJ2-7, with 7 positions matching TRBD1. Looked up from germline, CDR1 is LNHDA and CDR2 is SQIVND (reference sequence). Unmatched junction bases numbered 8, after V lost 4 bases and J lost 2 bases. The CDR3 spans 15 residues. The CDR3 coding sequence is TGTGCCAGTAGTAACCGGGACAGACTTACCTACGAGCAGTACTTC. Translated: CASSNRDRLTYEQYF. Variable domain in full (rest from reference TRBV19 and TRBJ2-7): DGGITQSPKYLFRKEGQNVTLSCEQNLNHDAMYWYRQDPGQGLRLIYYSQIVNDFQKGDIAEGYSVSREKKESFPLTVTSAQKNPTAFYLCASSNRDRLTYEQYFGPGTRLTVT.

The V gene is TRBV24-1, the J gene TRBJ2-3; 10 bases agree with TRBD1. The CDR3 runs 16 residues. In germline, CDR1 is KGHDR, CDR2 SFDVKD. V gave up 4 bases and J gave up 5 bases; unmatched junction bases: 8. CDR3: CATSETGRDRGDTQYF. DNA of the CDR3: TGTGCCACCAGTGAGACGGGCCGGGACAGGGGAGATACGCAGTATTTT.

This sequence joins TRBV18 and TRBJ1-1; D is possibly TRBD1 (6 bases). This CDR3 is 18 amino acids long. Germline V gives CDR1 KGHSH, CDR2 LQKENI. Trimming cost V 4 bases and J 0 bases, with 21 bases left between them. CDR3 DNA: TGTGCCAGCTCACTTACAGGGCTAGGAGCAAGTATGAACACTGAAGCTTTCTTT. It yields the protein CASSLTGLGASMNTEAFF. The full variable domain, with the rest looked up from reference TRBV18 and TRBJ1-1, is NAGVMQNPRHLVRRRGQEARLRCSPMKGHSHVYWYRQLPEEGLKFMVYLQKENIIDESGMPKERFSAEFPKEGPSILRIQQVVRGDSAAYFCASSLTGLGASMNTEAFFGQGTRLTVV.

The chain is built from TRBV5-6 and TRBJ2-3, with a weak D call TRBD2 (5 bases). CDR3 length: 11 residues. Trimming took off 6 bases at V and 6 bases at J, with 8 bases between the two ends. Germline V lookup: CDR1 SGHDT, CDR2 YYEEEE. The DNA of the CDR3 is TGTGCCAGCACCCAGCGGGATACGCAGTATTTT. Its protein is CASTQRDTQYF.

V and J are TRBV10-2 and TRBJ1-6; D is uncertain. The CDR3 has 12 amino acids. Germline loops: CDR1 WSHSY, CDR2 SAAADI. V was cut by 0 bases and J by 13 bases, with 7 bases left in between. CDR3 residues: CASSESRAPLHF. In nucleotides, the CDR3 is TGCGCCAGCAGTGAGTCGAGGGCTCCCCTCCACTTT.

The V call is TRBV4-1, the J call TRBJ2-2, with a possible D match to TRBD1 (6 bases). V was pared by 0 bases and J by 6 bases, with 17 bases between. Germline CDR1 is MGHRA and CDR2 is YSYEKL. The CDR3 consists of 17 residues. The CDR3 protein is CASSQDLGTSHAGELFF. The CDR3, as DNA: TGCGCCAGCAGCCAAGATTTGGGGACATCCCATGCCGGGGAGCTGTTTTTT.

The V call is TRBV6-5, the J call TRBJ1-1; TRBD1 matches at 9 bases. Trimming removed 5 bases from V and 5 bases from J; junction bases left unmatched: 6. The CDR3 contains 14 residues. The germline gives CDR1 MNHEY, CDR2 SVGAGI. In nucleotides, the CDR3 is TGTGCCAGCAGTCCCCGGGACAGGGCGACTGAAGCTTTCTTT. It codes for CASSPRDRATEAFF.

This chain connects TRBV28 to TRBJ2-1; 8 bases map to TRBD1. The CDR3 spans 15 residues. Germline CDR1 is MDHEN and CDR2 is SYDVKM. Trimming at V came to 5 bases and at J to 10 bases, leaving 13 bases not matched to a gene. CDR3 sequence (DNA): TGTGCCAGCAGTCCGCGGACAGGGAGGAAGATCGAGCAGTTCTTC. Its translation: CASSPRTGRKIEQFF.

V gene TRBV28 combines with J gene TRBJ2-3; 11 nucleotides agree with TRBD2. J lost 1 base, V lost 0 bases, and 3 bases had no gene match. CDR1 MDHEN and CDR2 SYDVKM come from the germline V gene. This CDR3 has 17 residues. The CDR3 sequence is CASSLWASGGRTDTQYF. CDR3 in DNA: TGTGCCAGCAGTTTATGGGCTAGCGGGGGGCGCACAGATACGCAGTATTTT. Variable domain in full (rest from reference TRBV28 and TRBJ2-3): DVKVTQSSRYLVKRTGEKVFLECVQDMDHENMFWYRQDPGLGLRLIYFSYDVKMKEKGDIPEGYSVSREKKERFSLILESASTNQTSMYLCASSLWASGGRTDTQYFGPGTRLTVL.

This clone was seen just once. In nucleotides, the CDR3 is TGCGCCAGCAGCCCGGGGACAGGGGCCTCCAATGAGCAGTTCTTC. Encoded protein: CASSPGTGASNEQFF. V and J are TRBV5-1 and TRBJ2-1; 10 bases fit TRBD1. Germline V CDR1 and CDR2: SGHRS, YFSETQ. J gave up 6 bases and V 4 bases, and 7 bases lay outside the gene matches. The CDR3 is made up of 15 amino acids.

This rearrangement joins TRBV6-6 to TRBJ1-2; 8 bases align to TRBD1. In germline, CDR1 is MNHNY, CDR2 SVGAGI (reference sequence). The CDR3 runs to 13 residues. Trimming took 5 bases from V and 6 from J; bases not matched to a gene: 5. This CDR3 is CASSLDRGHGYTF. CDR3 sequence (DNA): TGTGCCAGCAGTCTCGACAGGGGACATGGCTACACCTTC.

This clone has just one count. V gene TRBV7-2 combines with J gene TRBJ1-2, with TRBD1 matching over 7 bases. Germline V gives CDR1 SGHTA, CDR2 FQGNSA. V lost 1 base to trimming and J lost 2 bases; unmatched junction nucleotides: 1. The CDR3 has 14 amino acids. The CDR3 region is CASSLGGQNYGYTF. CDR3 DNA sequence: TGTGCCAGCAGCTTAGGGGGACAGAACTATGGCTACACCTTC.

The gene calls are TRBV5-5 and TRBJ1-5; D perhaps matches TRBD1 (6 bases). The V end was cut by 0 bases, the J end by 3 bases, with 13 bases between. Germline CDR1 reads SGHKS; CDR2 reads YYEKEE (reference sequence). This CDR3 spans 16 amino acids. The CDR3 sequence: CASSLVLGGANQPQHF. The CDR3 DNA is TGTGCCAGCAGCTTGGTCCTGGGGGGGGCCAATCAGCCCCAGCATTTT.

V usage is TRBV24-1 and J usage is TRBJ2-3, with 9 bases lining up with TRBD1. The V gene end was trimmed by 1 base and the J gene end by 5 bases; junction bases not matched to a gene: 3. CDR3 size: 15 residues. CDR1 KGHDR and CDR2 SFDVKD come from the germline V gene. The CDR3 DNA reads TGTGCCACCAGTGATTTAACAGGGGGCAGAGATACGCAGTATTTT. It codes for CATSDLTGGRDTQYF.

V and J are TRBV6-6 and TRBJ1-5; D unclear. The ends were cut back, 6 bases at V and 2 bases at J, with 14 bases in the middle. Germline lookup yields CDR1 MNHNY and CDR2 SVGAGI (reference sequence). The CDR3 contains 15 residues. The DNA of the CDR3 is TGTGCCAGCAGGAGATTTGAGGAGGGCAATCAGCCCCAGCATTTT. Protein: CASRRFEEGNQPQHF.

V gene TRBV6-2 or TRBV6-3 combines with J gene TRBJ1-5; 7 positions match TRBD1. Germline V gene data show CDR1 as MNHEY and CDR2 as SVGEGT. The CDR3 is 13 residues long. J lost 7 bases, V lost 4 bases, and 4 bases had no gene match. The CDR3 region has the DNA TGTGCCAGCAGTTCGGACAGGAGGCAGCCCCAGCATTTT. It encodes CASSSDRRQPQHF.

The chain combines TRBV20-1 with TRBJ1-5; 7 bases are a match to TRBD1. From germline, CDR1 is DFQATT and CDR2 SNEGSKA (reference sequence). The CDR3 runs 14 residues. Unmatched junction bases numbered 6, after V lost 3 bases and J lost 4 bases. The CDR3 region has the DNA TGCAGTGCTAGTCGACAGGGTACGAATCAGCCCCAGCATTTT. Its translation: CSASRQGTNQPQHF.

The genes are TRBV18 and TRBJ1-1; TRBD1 matches 8 bases. The J segment lost 4 bases and the V segment lost 3 bases, leaving 4 bases of the junction unmatched. The CDR3 totals 14 residues. CDR1 and CDR2 from the germline V gene are KGHSH and LQKENI. CDR3 protein: CASSPLQGGTEAFF. The CDR3 DNA reads TGTGCCAGCTCACCCTTACAGGGGGGCACTGAAGCTTTCTTT.